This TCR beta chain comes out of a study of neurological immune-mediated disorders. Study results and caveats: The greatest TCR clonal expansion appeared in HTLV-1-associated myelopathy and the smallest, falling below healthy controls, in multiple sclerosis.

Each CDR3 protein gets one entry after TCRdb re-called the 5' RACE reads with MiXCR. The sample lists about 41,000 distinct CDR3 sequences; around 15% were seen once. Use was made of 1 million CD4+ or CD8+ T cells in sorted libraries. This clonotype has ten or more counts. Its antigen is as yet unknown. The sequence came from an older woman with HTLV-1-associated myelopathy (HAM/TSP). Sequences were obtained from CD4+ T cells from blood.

The CDR3 nucleotides are TGTGCCAGCAGTAGGACAGTGAATCAGCCCCAGCATTTT. The encoded protein is CASSRTVNQPQHF. The V call is TRBV6-5, the J call TRBJ1-5; D possibly corresponds to TRBD1 (6 bases). The V gene lost 5 bases and the J gene lost 4 bases, with 9 bases spanning the gap. CDR3 size: 13 residues. From germline, CDR1 is MNHEY and CDR2 SVGAGI.